Shown below are 19 T cell receptor beta chains from a single sample sequenced in a study of tumor and adjacent non-tumor tissue in lung cancer (dated by TCRdb to the late 2010s). RNA was isolated from bulk, unsorted tissue, and RNA quality was assessed with a NanoDrop ND-1000 and an Agilent 2100. For the normal lung samples, distant non-tumor tissue was collected more than 3 cm away from the tumor edge. Library construction relied on multiplex PCR. TCRdb lists the instrument as Illumina HiSeq 2500. TCRbeta libraries were constructed through three rounds of nested PCR with primers (Table S4) according to protocols adapted from ARM-PCR. In TCRdb, the public reads were trimmed at Q25 with fastp and aligned with MiXCR, with productive beta chains retained. A single entry per CDR3 protein holds the most common genes and DNA from its merged rows. The sample contains approximately 120,000 distinct CDR3 sequences, over 55% of them found a single time. The ten largest account for roughly 19% of the sample.

Sequences were obtained from distant non-tumor lung tissue. The receptors derive from a man in his 60s with non-small cell lung cancer.

This clonotype was found many times. The genes are TRBV12-3 or TRBV12-4 and TRBJ2-5, with D possibly being TRBD1 (6 bases). CDR3 size: 13 residues. V was clipped by 5 bases and J by 2 bases, with 9 bases between them. CDR3 sequence reads: CASSTQGQETQYF. In DNA, the CDR3 is TGTGCCAGCAGTACTCAGGGGCAAGAGACCCAGTACTTC.

About this clonotype itself: The conserved closing phenylalanine or tryptophan is absent in this CDR3, likely reflecting a read error. The chain links TRBV4-3 to TRBJ2-2, with D unresolved. This CDR3 region has 15 residues. Per the germline V gene, CDR1 is LGHNA and CDR2 is YSLEER. CDR3 amino acids: CASSQDPRFTVELFS. CDR3 nucleotide sequence: TGCGCCAGCAGCCAAGACCCCCGCTTCACCGTGGAGCTGTTTTCT.

Regarding this clonotype: In this CDR3 the conserved last residue, phenylalanine or tryptophan, is missing, so a read error is likely. The chain links TRBV29-1 to TRBJ2-3, with a tentative D call TRBD2 (6 bases). This CDR3 contains 14 residues. The V and J ends lost 4 bases and 0 bases respectively, with 11 bases between them. Germline assignment: CDR1 SQVTM and CDR2 ANQGSEA. CDR3 nucleotides: TGCAGCGTTGCTGGCGGGACGAGCACAGATACGCAGTATGTT. It specifies CSVAGGTSTDTQYV.

A note on this clonotype: Because it lacks the conserved phenylalanine or tryptophan at the end, this CDR3 is likely a read error. V is TRBV6-5 and J is TRBJ1-1; D possibly corresponds to TRBD1 (5 bases). The germline V gene encodes CDR1 MNHEY and CDR2 SVGAGI. The V gene lost 8 bases and the J gene lost 4 bases, with 14 bases spanning the gap. The CDR3 consists of 13 residues. The CDR3: CASGAQGITEAFL. Here the CDR3 DNA reads TGTGCCAGCGGGGCCCAGGGCATCACTGAAGCTTTCCTT.

A note on this clonotype: This could be a read error, since a much larger clone is one nucleotide away. This chain joins TRBV28 and TRBJ2-7; possibly TRBD2 for D (6 bases). This CDR3 has 16 amino acids. The germline CDR1 and CDR2 sequences are MDHEN and SYDVKM. With 5 bases removed from V and 5 bases from J, the gap between germline ends came to 22 bases. CDR3 sequence reads: CASSLTPGGATDEQYF. As DNA, the CDR3 is TGTGCCAGCAGTCTGACTCCGGGCGGGGCGACGGACGAGCAGTACTTC.

This rearrangement joins TRBV19 to TRBJ1-1; 10 bases agree with TRBD1. V lost 5 bases, J lost 6 bases, and 3 bases stayed unmatched. Germline V gene data show CDR1 as LNHDA and CDR2 as SQIVND (reference sequence). The CDR3 consists of 13 residues. In DNA form, the CDR3 reads TGTGCCAGTAGTTACGGACAGGGGGCTGAAGCTTTCTTT. This gives the protein CASSYGQGAEAFF.

In the case of this clonotype: A junction boundary mismatches the germline segment, possibly from a read error. The J gene is TRBJ2-4, the V gene TRBV6-5; D might be TRBD2 (7 bases). The CDR3 totals 15 residues. Germline V gene lookup returns CDR1 MNHEY and CDR2 SVGAGI. The CDR3 DNA is TGTGCAAGCACCGGCCCGGACGGGGGGCTGAACATTCAGTACTTC. Translated, it gives CASTGPDGGLNIQYF.

A remark on this clonotype: The junction shows a germline mismatch at one end, possibly a read error. The rearrangement uses TRBV6-1 and TRBJ2-3; maybe TRBD2 (6 bases). The CDR3 loop spans 15 amino acids. From germline, CDR1 is MNHNS and CDR2 SASEGT. Here the CDR3 DNA reads TGTGCCAACAGTGAGGAGGGCGGGAGCACAGATACGCAGTATTTT. Protein sequence: CANSEEGGSTDTQYF.

This clonotype occurred a few times. The chain carries TRBV11-2 and TRBJ2-3, with no clear D. Germline assignment: CDR1 SGHAT and CDR2 FQNNGV. V lost 5 bases and J 12 bases, leaving 21 bases between the germline ends. The CDR3 length is 14 residues. The CDR3 loop is CASSRRTSMATQYF. CDR3 nucleotides: TGTGCCAGCAGCCGCCGGACCTCTATGGCTACACAGTATTTT.

This clonotype occurred a few times. This clone may be a read error of a much larger clone one base away. CDR3 protein: CSVDRDRVGFTF. Written as DNA, the CDR3 is TGCAGCGTTGATCGGGACAGGGTCGGCTTCACCTTC. The chain is built from TRBV29-1 and TRBJ1-2; TRBD1 aligns across 9 bases. The germline V gene has CDR1 SQVTM and CDR2 ANQGSEA. The CDR3 runs 12 residues.

This chain links TRBV2 with TRBJ1-1; the D is unclear. This CDR3 comprises 13 residues. The V end lost 3 bases, the J end lost 0 bases, and 5 bases lay between the germline ends. From germline, CDR1 is SNHLY and CDR2 FYNNEI. Here the CDR3 DNA reads TGTGCCAGCAGTGAGGAGGTGAACACTGAAGCTTTCTTT. Its translation is CASSEEVNTEAFF. Full variable domain (rest looked up from reference TRBV2 and TRBJ1-1): EPEVTQTPSHQVTQMGQEVILRCVPISNHLYFYWYRQILGQKVEFLVSFYNNEISEKSEIFDDQFSVERPDGSNFTLKIRSTKLEDSAMYFCASSEEVNTEAFFGQGTRLTVV.

Worth noting for this clonotype: No conserved phenylalanine or tryptophan is present at the end of the CDR3, so a read error is the likely explanation. V is TRBV29-1 and J is TRBJ1-2; no firm D call. From germline, CDR1 is SQVTM and CDR2 ANQGSEA. The CDR3 runs to 14 residues. The CDR3 loop reads CSIETEQPRYGYTL. In DNA form, the CDR3 reads TGCAGCATTGAAACGGAACAGCCGAGATATGGCTACACCTTA.

This clonotype was detected a few times. This CDR3 fails to terminate in the conserved phenylalanine or tryptophan, so it likely reflects a read error. The V and J genes are TRBV6-1 and TRBJ2-2, with 9 positions matching TRBD2. The CDR3 is made up of 13 amino acids. Germline V lookup: CDR1 MNHNS, CDR2 SASEGT. V lost 7 bases and J lost 9; bases outside the gene matches: 6. The DNA for the CDR3 is TGTGCCAGCAAACAGCGGGAGGCCCGGGAGCTGTTTGTT. Translated: CASKQREARELFV.

Regarding this clonotype: A junction end diverges from the germline sequence, so it may reflect a read error. For the CDR3, the DNA is TGTGCCAGCGGATCCTCGGGCCAACCTAGCACAGGTACGCAGTATTTT. This sequence encodes CASGSSGQPSTGTQYF. The chain joins TRBV6-2 or TRBV6-3 to TRBJ2-3, with D possibly called TRBD1 or TRBD2 (5 bases each). Germline V gene lookup returns CDR1 MNHEY and CDR2 SVGEGT. CDR3 length: 16 amino acids.

As to this clonotype: A clone one base away is much larger, so this may be a read error. V gene TRBV5-4 combines with J gene TRBJ2-7, with a possible D match to TRBD2 (6 bases). V lost 0 bases and J lost 7, with 14 bases in between. Germline V gene lookup returns CDR1 SGHNT and CDR2 YYREEE (reference sequence). There are 14 residues in the CDR3. The CDR3 loop is CASSLVQEAGEQYF. In DNA, the CDR3 is TGTGCCAGCAGCTTGGTACAGGAGGCGGGAGAGCAGTACTTC.

This sequence joins TRBV10-3 and TRBJ2-5, with D uncertain. This CDR3 is built from 14 residues. CDR1 is ENHRY and CDR2 is SYGVKD in the germline V gene. Trimming removed 0 bases from V and 1 base from J, with 6 bases in between. The CDR3 sequence is CAISESRSQETQYF. The CDR3 DNA is TGTGCCATCAGTGAGTCAAGAAGCCAAGAGACCCAGTACTTC.

This chain connects TRBV19 to TRBJ2-6; a possible D gene is TRBD1 (6 bases). V was shortened by 4 bases and J by 0 bases, with 10 bases between the two germline ends. The CDR3 is 16 amino acids. Germline V lookup: CDR1 LNHDA, CDR2 SQIVND (reference sequence). The CDR3 DNA is TGTGCCAGTAGTACTGGACAGCACTCTGGGGCCAACGTCCTGACTTTC. Protein: CASSTGQHSGANVLTF.

This clonotype occurred a few times. The chain links TRBV28 to TRBJ2-1; 7 nucleotides line up with TRBD2. This CDR3 region has 15 residues. Trimming removed 4 bases from V and 3 bases from J; junction bases left unmatched: 6. Germline CDR1 reads MDHEN; CDR2 reads SYDVKM. The CDR3 region has the DNA TGTGCCAGCAGTTCCCCGGGGGGAAACTACAATGAGCAGTTCTTC. This sequence encodes CASSSPGGNYNEQFF.

This clonotype was found many times. The chain employs TRBV20-1 and TRBJ2-1; 12 bases are shared with TRBD2. Germline V lookup: CDR1 DFQATT, CDR2 SNEGSKA (reference sequence). The CDR3 is made up of 14 amino acids. The V gene end was trimmed by 4 bases and the J gene end by 8 bases; junction bases not matched to a gene: 6. The CDR3 coding sequence is TGCAGTGCTATCCTAGCGGGGGGGCGCTATGAGCAGTTCTTC. This sequence encodes CSAILAGGRYEQFF.